This T cell receptor beta chain was recorded in a study of blood T cell repertoires in COVID-19 (TCRdb year 2020). For the study in its entirety: Collaborator samples came from the United States, Italy and Spain and covered acute and convalescent phases of COVID-19. The prospective study material was composed of cDNA or gDNA derived from T cells, B-cell-depleted T cells, or PBMCs. Where available, HLA class I and class II types were taken from metadata supplied by the sample provider and were not determined by assay-based typing. Nearly every sample came with metadata listing a de-identified subject ID, COVID-19 status, age in years and sex. Deeply sampled blood TCRbeta repertoires from subjects exposed to, actively infected with, or recovered from COVID-19 were included in the dataset. Samples were obtained from the ongoing ImmuneRACE study (first 160 participants) and from about 1,300 subjects provided by 6 global collaborators. The repertoires were released in a freely available public database meant as a resource for research on the immune response to SARS-CoV-2. General study outcomes and caveats: The quantity of clinical and demographic metadata differed by source and by participant and was supplied without curation.

From a lookup of the germline V gene (reference sequence), CDR1 and CDR2 are LNHDA and SQIVND. Between the V and J ends, shortened by 5 bases and 4 bases respectively, the junction contains 15 bases. The CDR3 contains 15 residues, cysteine and phenylalanine counted. The kept DNA is CDR3 alone, 45 bases in frame from the first base. At one collaborating source in Seattle, patients were enrolled during active infection and were followed longitudinally through the course of disease. Collaborating institutions collected whole blood in K2EDTA tubes following their own protocols. For TCRbeta analysis, collaborators shipped samples as frozen whole blood, isolated PBMCs, or DNA extracted from either of those sample types. TCRbeta CDR3 regions were amplified from genomic DNA by means of the immunoSEQ Assay, a bias-controlled multiplex PCR. The authors' pipeline ran thus. Within the assay, amplification of reference gene primers was used to estimate how many nucleated cells each sample contained. To quantify the absolute abundance of each unique TCRbeta CDR3 rearrangement, sequence reads were collapsed and filtered. For each sample, productive Simpson clonality was calculated by taking the square root of Simpson's diversity index across productive rearrangements. Drawn from immuneACCESS, this table holds only the in-frame rearrangements with V and J called that TCRdb kept. Clones are partly lost; checked studies trace under half to an unresolved V gene and leave the rest unexplained. That table gives V, J and clone size, and the DNA gave D and trimming. This sample comprises some 220,000 clones, over 80% of them detected only once. Roughly 1.3% of the sample comes from the top ten.

Only one count was recorded for this clone. Its antigen target is currently unknown. Base-call qualities are not available, and no considerably larger clone is one nucleotide away. Sequencing input: peripheral blood. The origin of this receptor is a woman in her 30s with COVID-19, enrolled during active disease. The rearranged segments are TRBV19 and TRBJ2-1; the D gene cannot be named for sure. The CDR3 here reads CASSPPPFSYNEQFF. The bases are TGTGCCAGTAGTCCTCCCCCCTTTAGTTACAATGAGCAGTTCTTC.